The subject of this entry is one T cell receptor beta chain. Donors were healthy HIV-negative adults without recently reported acute infections or vaccinations. Deep was the level used in running the assay. The authors distributed each subset's genomic DNA evenly over several immunoSEQ plates. Original processing methods: Owing to the provision of junction-only sequences devoid of quality scores by immunoSEQ, filtering differed. Assay: immunoSEQ multiplex PCR; the TCRdb copy retains only in-frame clones and omits some. Clone size and the V and J calls come from that table; the DNA yielded D and trimming. Of about 690,000 clones listed, about 90% are singletons. The data were obtained in a study of shared clonotypes between healthy human individuals. The sequencing input was memory CD8+ T cells from PBMCs. Regarding subset: CD45RO+ cells pooled with CCR7-negative TemRA cells. The clonotype was recovered from a man aged 18 to 30 in good health. Some clones in this sample may be carry-over from other donors' samples.

The CDR3 DNA is TGTGCCAGCACCATTACACCAAAAGAGACCCAGTACTTC. It specifies CASTITPKETQYF. This chain connects TRBV11-2 to TRBJ2-5; D not certain. The CDR3 totals 13 residues. V lost 7 bases and J 3 bases, leaving 12 bases between the germline ends. Germline CDR1 is SGHAT and CDR2 is FQNNGV. The entire variable domain, with the rest obtained from reference TRBV11-2 and TRBJ2-5, is as follows: EAGVAQSPRYKIIEKRQSVAFWCNPISGHATLYWYQQILGQGPKLLIQFQNNGVVDDSQLPKDRFSAERLKGVDSTLKIQPAKLEDSAVYLCASTITPKETQYFGPGTRLLVL.